This record concerns one T cell receptor (beta chain) sequence. The antigen is not known. The data were obtained in a study of T cells in Graves' hyperthyroidism and ophthalmopathy. The study's findings and limits: Expanded thyroid clonotypes (above 0.001) were mostly also found in blood.

V lost 4 bases and J lost 3; bases outside the gene matches: 8. Germline V lookup: CDR1 MNHEY, CDR2 SMNVEV (reference sequence). The CDR3 consists of 15 residues. The CDR3 regions of TCR beta were amplified from RNA transcripts. Initially, a first-round RT-PCR of the TCR CDR3 employed the HTBI primer set. TCRdb processed the multiplex PCR reads anew with MiXCR; each CDR3 protein has one entry. The table lists roughly 650,000 distinct CDR3 sequences, roughly 16% of them singletons. Subjects with ophthalmopathy showed a Clinical Activity Score no lower than 3, a NOSPECS grade no lower than 4, and a duration shorter than 3 months. Patients showing uncontrolled infection, other autoimmune disease, pregnancy or lactation were ineligible. Together with thyroid ultrasound, orbital computed tomography, serum thyroxine and TRAb, clinical symptoms were used for diagnoses.

V gene TRBV27 combines with J gene TRBJ1-2, with TRBD1 matching over 7 bases. The sequencing input was blood. This receptor was taken from a woman between 40 and 55 years old with Graves' ophthalmopathy. CDR3 sequence reads: CASSYQGGVDYGYTF. The CDR3, as DNA: TGTGCCAGCAGTTACCAGGGGGGGGTGGACTATGGCTACACCTTC.